Below, 23 T cell receptor beta chains from the same sample are listed, as sequenced in a study. Via MiXCR, TCRdb re-called the 5' RACE reads, giving one row per CDR3 protein. The data contain approximately 47,000 distinct CDR3 sequences, roughly 28% of them singletons. Sequences were obtained from naive CD4+ T cells sorted from blood. Subset defined: naive CD4+ T cells, CD4+CD45RA+CD25-. These receptors all stem from a female donor with breast cancer.

J is TRBJ2-1 and V is TRBV4-2, with D perhaps assigned TRBD1 or TRBD2 (5 bases each). Per germline, CDR1 LGHNA and CDR2 YNFKEQ. The CDR3 is 13 residues long. V lost 0 bases and J lost 10, with 10 bases in between. This CDR3 is CASSQEGVLEQFF. In nucleotides, the CDR3 is TGTGCCAGCAGCCAAGAGGGGGTCCTCGAGCAGTTCTTC.

This clonotype was found many times. The chain carries TRBV7-9 and TRBJ1-2, with D unresolved. CDR3 length: 15 residues. V lost 3 bases and J lost 0, with 11 bases in between. Germline-derived CDR1 and CDR2 are SEHNR and FQNEAQ (reference sequence). As DNA, the CDR3 is TGTGCCAGCAGCTTTTACCCAGGTCCTAACTATGGCTACACCTTC. Translation: CASSFYPGPNYGYTF.

V gene TRBV20-1 combines with J gene TRBJ2-3, with TRBD1 matching over 7 bases. The V segment lost 4 bases and the J segment 9 bases; nucleotides outside the gene matches: 10. In germline, CDR1 is DFQATT, CDR2 SNEGSKA (reference sequence). This CDR3 is built from 13 residues. CDR3 coding DNA: TGCAGTGCTACCGAACAGGGGTCGCCGACGCAGTATTTT. Encoded protein: CSATEQGSPTQYF.

In regard to this clonotype: The CDR3 does not end in the conserved phenylalanine or tryptophan, so this is likely a read error. The rearrangement uses TRBV12-3 or TRBV12-4 and TRBJ1-3, with TRBD1 matching over 8 bases. With V trimmed by 7 bases and J by 6 bases, 8 bases remained unmatched. CDR3 size: 14 residues. The CDR3 bases are TGTGCCAGCAACCCCCGACAGGGGATAAACACCATATATCTT. Its protein is CASNPRQGINTIYL.

This chain joins TRBV6-5 and TRBJ2-1, with D tentatively TRBD2 (6 bases). Germline CDR1 reads MNHEY; CDR2 reads SVGAGI. V was shortened by 5 bases and J by 1 base, with 9 bases between the two germline ends. The CDR3 totals 14 residues. The CDR3 is CASSIRESYNEQFF. CDR3 bases: TGTGCCAGCAGTATACGGGAGTCCTACAATGAGCAGTTCTTC.

This clonotype showed up just a few times. The V and J genes are TRBV7-9 and TRBJ2-2; D is tentatively TRBD1 or TRBD2 (5 bases each). The germline V and J ends were trimmed by 6 bases and 4 bases, with 9 bases remaining between them. CDR1 is SEHNR, CDR2 FQNEAQ, per germline (reference sequence). The CDR3 loop spans 13 amino acids. The CDR3 sequence: CASRRDLTGELFF. For the CDR3, the DNA is TGTGCCAGCAGGAGGGACCTCACCGGGGAGCTGTTTTTT. Full variable domain (rest looked up from reference TRBV7-9 and TRBJ2-2): DTGVSQNPRHKITKRGQNVTFRCDPISEHNRLYWYRQTLGQGPEFLTYFQNEAQLEKSRLLSDRFSAERPKGSFSTLEIQRTEQGDSAMYLCASRRDLTGELFFGEGSRLTVL.

The chain recombines TRBV20-1 with TRBJ1-1; D ambiguous. The CDR3 loop spans 13 amino acids. Trimming removed 1 base at V and 4 bases at J, with 10 bases between. From germline, CDR1 is DFQATT and CDR2 SNEGSKA (reference sequence). The CDR3 sequence: CSARGQPSTEAFF. The CDR3 bases are TGCAGTGCTAGAGGTCAGCCTTCCACTGAAGCTTTCTTT.

The chain couples TRBV27 to TRBJ1-6; D perhaps matches TRBD1 (5 bases). Trimming removed 3 bases at V and 5 bases at J, with 8 bases between. CDR1 is MNHEY and CDR2 is SMNVEV in the germline V gene (reference sequence). The CDR3 loop spans 14 amino acids. CDR3 amino acids: CASSFIGDNSPLHF. The DNA for the CDR3 is TGTGCCAGCAGTTTCATAGGGGATAATTCACCCCTCCACTTT.

The chain recombines TRBV6-2 or TRBV6-3 with TRBJ2-4; D uncertain. CDR3 length: 13 amino acids. V lost 6 bases and J 0 bases, leaving 6 bases between the germline ends. Germline V gene data show CDR1 as MNHEY and CDR2 as SVGEGT. CDR3 in amino acids: CASRQLAKNIQYF. The CDR3 DNA reads as TGTGCCAGCAGGCAGCTAGCCAAAAACATTCAGTACTTC.

This clonotype showed up just a few times. The rearrangement uses TRBV3-1 and TRBJ2-5; D is unresolved. Trimming shortened V by 3 bases and J by 5 bases, and 7 bases separated the two germline ends. Germline CDR1 reads LGHDT; CDR2 reads YNNKEL (reference sequence). This CDR3 is built from 12 residues. CDR3 DNA: TGTGCCAGCAGCCAGATCGGGGAGACCCAGTACTTC. This gives the protein CASSQIGETQYF.

Comment on this clonotype: A much larger clone lies one base from this, so it may be a read error. The gene calls are TRBV20-1 and TRBJ2-1; no clear D gene. The CDR3 length is 11 residues. Germline V gene sequence: CDR1 DFQATT, CDR2 SNEGSKA (reference sequence). CDR3 residues: CSARVYSEQFF. DNA of the CDR3: TGCAGTGCTAGAGTGTACAGTGAGCAGTTCTTC.

About this clonotype: The conserved phenylalanine or tryptophan normally closing the CDR3 is absent here, so this likely arose from a read error. The J gene is TRBJ2-7, the V gene TRBV5-1; 9 positions agree with TRBD1. Germline values: CDR1 SGHRS, CDR2 YFSETQ. The CDR3 is made up of 14 amino acids. The V gene end was trimmed by 4 bases and the J gene end by 6 bases; junction bases not matched to a gene: 8. The CDR3: CASSTSTGGGEQYL. The CDR3 DNA follows: TGCGCCAGCAGCACCTCGACAGGGGGAGGCGAGCAGTACCTC.

The table lists this clonotype with many counts. This chain links TRBV29-1 with TRBJ2-1, with 11 bases that match TRBD2. The CDR3 covers 15 residues. Germline-derived CDR1 and CDR2 are SQVTM and ANQGSEA. V lost 4 bases and J lost 4; bases outside the gene matches: 6. The chain's CDR3 is CSVVELAGAYNEQFF. In nucleotides, the CDR3 is TGCAGCGTTGTCGAACTAGCGGGAGCTTACAATGAGCAGTTCTTC.

In this sample, this clonotype turned up a few times. The rearrangement joins TRBV7-2 to TRBJ2-1, with 10 bases matching TRBD1. After removal of 4 bases from V and 7 bases from J, the junction contained 7 bases not matched to a gene. The CDR3 length is 15 residues. Per germline, CDR1 SGHTA and CDR2 FQGNSA. CDR3 nucleotide sequence: TGTGCCAGCAGCTACTCGGGACAGGGGAATAATGAGCAGTTCTTC. Its translation: CASSYSGQGNNEQFF.

This rearrangement joins TRBV11-2 to TRBJ2-3, with 12 bases matching TRBD2. This CDR3 contains 13 residues. Germline lookup yields CDR1 SGHAT and CDR2 FQNNGV. Trimming removed 4 bases from V and 10 bases from J; junction bases left unmatched: 3. CDR3 nucleotide sequence: TGTGCCAGCAGCTCGACTAGCGGGAGATCGCAGTATTTT. Translation: CASSSTSGRSQYF.

The J gene is TRBJ2-7, the V gene TRBV7-9; D not resolved. The CDR3 consists of 14 residues. Germline V lookup: CDR1 SEHNR, CDR2 FQNEAQ (reference sequence). V lost 3 bases to trimming and J lost 2 bases, with 11 bases between them. The CDR3: CASSFENPTYEQYF. The CDR3 region has the DNA TGTGCCAGCAGCTTTGAGAACCCAACCTACGAGCAGTACTTC.

The chain combines TRBV7-9 with TRBJ1-4; D remains unclear. Looked up from germline, CDR1 is SEHNR and CDR2 is FQNEAQ (reference sequence). The V end lost 4 bases, the J end lost 6 bases, and 3 bases lay between the germline ends. This CDR3 has 11 residues. The CDR3 reads CASSWDEKLFF. CDR3 nucleotide sequence: TGTGCCAGCAGCTGGGATGAAAAACTGTTTTTT.

This clonotype turned up a few times. The chain is built from TRBV21-1 and TRBJ2-1. TRBV21-1 is shown as a pseudogene. The CDR3 is 13 amino acids. CDR3 protein: CASSLYKGNEQFF. DNA for the CDR3: TGTGCCAGCAGCCTTTACAAGGGCAATGAGCAGTTCTTC.

This clonotype has more than one count but fewer than ten. The V call is TRBV11-2, the J call TRBJ2-1; TRBD1 matches at 7 bases. CDR1 and CDR2 (germline): SGHAT, FQNNGV. This CDR3 has 15 residues. Germline trimming cut 5 bases from V and 5 bases from J; bases unmatched to any gene: 9. The CDR3 nucleotides read TGTGCCAGCAGCAGTTGGGGACAGCCAGACAATGAGCAGTTCTTC. Its protein product is CASSSWGQPDNEQFF.

J is TRBJ2-5 and V is TRBV7-8, with D perhaps matching TRBD1 or TRBD2 (5 bases each). The CDR3 sequence is 13 residues long. Trimming cost V 5 bases and J 7 bases, with 14 bases left between them. CDR1 SGHVS and CDR2 FQNEAQ come from the germline V gene. The CDR3: CASSPIGGRTQYF. The CDR3 nucleotides read TGTGCCAGCAGCCCAATTGGGGGTCGGACCCAGTACTTC.

A remark on this clonotype: The conserved final phenylalanine or tryptophan is absent from the CDR3, which likely points to a read error. The chain employs TRBV6-5 and TRBJ2-1; 9 bases line up with TRBD2. CDR1 MNHEY and CDR2 SVGAGI come from the germline V gene. The trim removed 2 bases at V and 0 bases at J, leaving 8 bases unmatched. The CDR3 contains 18 residues. The CDR3 spells CASSYLQSGRSSYNEQFL. The CDR3 nucleotides are TGTGCCAGCAGTTACCTGCAGAGCGGGAGGAGCTCCTACAATGAGCAGTTCCTC.

The rearrangement uses TRBV12-3 or TRBV12-4 and TRBJ2-5; TRBD2 matches 11 bases. This CDR3 region has 15 residues. V gave up 4 bases and J gave up 5 bases; unmatched junction bases: 6. Here the CDR3 reads CASSSTSGSHETQYF. CDR3 sequence (DNA): TGTGCCAGCAGTTCTACTAGCGGGAGCCACGAGACCCAGTACTTC.

The V and J genes are TRBV7-9 and TRBJ2-1, with TRBD2 matching over 8 bases. CDR1 is SEHNR, CDR2 FQNEAQ, per germline (reference sequence). CDR3 length equals 19 residues. The junction had 13 bases not matched to a gene; V was cut back by 2 bases and J by 1 base. The DNA for the CDR3 is TGTGCCAGCAGCTTATTGGAGGTAGCGGGGATATGGTCCTACAATGAGCAGTTCTTC. Amino acids: CASSLLEVAGIWSYNEQFF. The full variable domain, in which reference TRBV7-9 and TRBJ2-1 provide the parts outside the CDR3, is DTGVSQNPRHKITKRGQNVTFRCDPISEHNRLYWYRQTLGQGPEFLTYFQNEAQLEKSRLLSDRFSAERPKGSFSTLEIQRTEQGDSAMYLCASSLLEVAGIWSYNEQFFGPGTRLTVL.